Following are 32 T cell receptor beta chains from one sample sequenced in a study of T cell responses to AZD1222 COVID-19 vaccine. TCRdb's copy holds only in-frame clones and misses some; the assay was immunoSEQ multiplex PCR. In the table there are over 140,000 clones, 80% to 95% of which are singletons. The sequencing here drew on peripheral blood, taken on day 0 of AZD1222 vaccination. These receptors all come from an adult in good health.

Here the CDR3 DNA reads TGTGCCAGCAGTTTAGCAGACACTCAGCCCCAGCATTTT. Amino acid sequence: CASSLADTQPQHF. The genes are TRBV12-3 or TRBV12-4 and TRBJ1-5; no reliable D call. The CDR3 is 13 residues long. The V end lost 0 bases, the J end lost 6 bases, and 6 bases lay between the germline ends.

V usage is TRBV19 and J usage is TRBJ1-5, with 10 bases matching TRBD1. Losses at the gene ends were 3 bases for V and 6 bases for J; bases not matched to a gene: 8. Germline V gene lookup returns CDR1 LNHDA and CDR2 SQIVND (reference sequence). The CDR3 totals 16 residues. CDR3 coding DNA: TGTGCCAGTAGTATCCGAGGGACAGGGGTTGGTCAGCCCCAGCATTTT. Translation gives CASSIRGTGVGQPQHF.

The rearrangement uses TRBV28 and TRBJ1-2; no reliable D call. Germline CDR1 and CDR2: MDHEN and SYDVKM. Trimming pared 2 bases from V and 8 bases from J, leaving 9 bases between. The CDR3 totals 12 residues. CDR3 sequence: CASSLVVGGYTF. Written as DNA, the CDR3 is TGTGCCAGCAGTTTAGTTGTGGGGGGCTACACCTTC.

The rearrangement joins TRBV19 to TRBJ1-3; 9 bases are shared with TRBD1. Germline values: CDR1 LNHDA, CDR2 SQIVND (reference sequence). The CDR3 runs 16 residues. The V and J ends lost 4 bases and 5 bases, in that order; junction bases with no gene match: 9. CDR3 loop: CASSTETTGGRNTIYF. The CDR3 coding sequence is TGTGCCAGTAGTACCGAAACGACAGGGGGTAGAAACACCATATATTTT.

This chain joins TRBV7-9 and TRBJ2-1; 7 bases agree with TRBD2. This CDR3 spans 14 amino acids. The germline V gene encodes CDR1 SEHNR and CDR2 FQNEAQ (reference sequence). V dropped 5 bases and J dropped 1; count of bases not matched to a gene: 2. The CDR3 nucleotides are TGTGCCAGCAGCCAGCGGGATTCCTACAATGAGCAGTTCTTC. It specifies CASSQRDSYNEQFF. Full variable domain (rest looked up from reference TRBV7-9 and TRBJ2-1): DTGVSQNPRHKITKRGQNVTFRCDPISEHNRLYWYRQTLGQGPEFLTYFQNEAQLEKSRLLSDRFSAERPKGSFSTLEIQRTEQGDSAMYLCASSQRDSYNEQFFGPGTRLTVL.

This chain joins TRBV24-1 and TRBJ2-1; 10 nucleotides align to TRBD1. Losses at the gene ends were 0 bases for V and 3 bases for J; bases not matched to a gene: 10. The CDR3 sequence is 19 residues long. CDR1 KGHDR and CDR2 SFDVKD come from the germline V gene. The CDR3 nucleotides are TGTGCCACCAGTGATTTGCAAACGGTGGACAGGGGGAACTACAATGAGCAGTTCTTC. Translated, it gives CATSDLQTVDRGNYNEQFF.

The DNA for the CDR3 is TGTGCCAGCAGCCTCTATCTAGCGGGGGGGCAGGGAGATACGCAGTATTTT. This translates into CASSLYLAGGQGDTQYF. V is TRBV4-2 and J is TRBJ2-3, with 12 bases that match TRBD2. The germline V gene encodes CDR1 LGHNA and CDR2 YNFKEQ. CDR3 length: 17 amino acids. The ends lost 4 bases at V and 5 bases at J; junction bases unmatched: 10.

CDR3 sequence: CASREPGRGNTIYF. For the CDR3, the DNA is TGTGCCAGCAGAGAACCGGGACGGGGAAACACCATATATTTT. J is TRBJ1-3 and V is TRBV2; D is possibly TRBD1 (5 bases). The germline V and J ends were trimmed by 6 bases and 4 bases, with 13 bases remaining between them. The CDR3 length is 14 residues. The germline CDR1 and CDR2 sequences are SNHLY and FYNNEI.

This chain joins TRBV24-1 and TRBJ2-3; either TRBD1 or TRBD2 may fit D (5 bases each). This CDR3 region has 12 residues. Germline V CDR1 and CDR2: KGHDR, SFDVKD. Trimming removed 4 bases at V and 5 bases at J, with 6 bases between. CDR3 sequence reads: CATSEGRDTQYF. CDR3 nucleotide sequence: TGTGCCACCAGTGAGGGACGAGATACGCAGTATTTT.

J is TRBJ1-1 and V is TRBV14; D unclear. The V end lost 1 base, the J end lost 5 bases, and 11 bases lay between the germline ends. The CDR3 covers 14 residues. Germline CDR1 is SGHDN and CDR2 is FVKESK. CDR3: CASSQVFGNTEAFF. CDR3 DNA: TGTGCCAGCAGCCAAGTTTTCGGGAATACTGAAGCTTTCTTT.

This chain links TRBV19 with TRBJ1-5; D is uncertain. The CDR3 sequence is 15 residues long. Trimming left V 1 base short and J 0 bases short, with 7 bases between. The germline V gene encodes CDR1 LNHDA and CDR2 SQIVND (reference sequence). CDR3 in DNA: TGTGCCAGTAGTATAGGAGTTTTTAGCAATCAGCCCCAGCATTTT. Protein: CASSIGVFSNQPQHF.

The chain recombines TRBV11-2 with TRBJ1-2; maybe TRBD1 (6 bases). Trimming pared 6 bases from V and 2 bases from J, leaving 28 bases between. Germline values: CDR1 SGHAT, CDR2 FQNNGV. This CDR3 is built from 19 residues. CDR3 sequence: CASSRLGGARVLINYGYTF. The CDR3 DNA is TGTGCCAGCAGTCGCCTTGGGGGCGCCCGGGTTTTGATCAACTATGGCTACACCTTC.

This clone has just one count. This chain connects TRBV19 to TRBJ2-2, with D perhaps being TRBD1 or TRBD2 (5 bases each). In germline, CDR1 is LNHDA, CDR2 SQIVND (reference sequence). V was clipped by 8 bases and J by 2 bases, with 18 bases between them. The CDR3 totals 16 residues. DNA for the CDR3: TGTGCCAGTTCCGGGACCCCTTTTATTAACACCGGGGAGCTGTTTTTT. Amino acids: CASSGTPFINTGELFF. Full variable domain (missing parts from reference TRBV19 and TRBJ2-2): DGGITQSPKYLFRKEGQNVTLSCEQNLNHDAMYWYRQDPGQGLRLIYYSQIVNDFQKGDIAEGYSVSREKKESFPLTVTSAQKNPTAFYLCASSGTPFINTGELFFGEGSRLTVL.

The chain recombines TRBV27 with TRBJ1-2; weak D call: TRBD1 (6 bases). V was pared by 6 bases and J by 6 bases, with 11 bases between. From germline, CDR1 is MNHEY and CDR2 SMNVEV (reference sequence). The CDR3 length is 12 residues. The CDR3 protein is CASRGRGDGYTF. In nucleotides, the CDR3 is TGTGCCAGCAGGGGGAGGGGGGATGGCTACACCTTC.

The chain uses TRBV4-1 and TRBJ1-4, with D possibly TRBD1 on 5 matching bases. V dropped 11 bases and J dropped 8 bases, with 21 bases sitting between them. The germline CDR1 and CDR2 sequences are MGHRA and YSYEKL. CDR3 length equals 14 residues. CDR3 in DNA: TGCGCCCCCAGCCGACAGAGGAGTGGAGAAAAACTGTTTTTT. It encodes CAPSRQRSGEKLFF.

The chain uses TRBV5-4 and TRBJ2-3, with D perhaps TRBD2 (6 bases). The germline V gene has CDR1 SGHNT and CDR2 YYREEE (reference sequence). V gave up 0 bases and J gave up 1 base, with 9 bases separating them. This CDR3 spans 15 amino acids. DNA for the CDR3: TGTGCCAGCAGCTTGGATACGGGGGGCACAGATACGCAGTATTTT. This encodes CASSLDTGGTDTQYF. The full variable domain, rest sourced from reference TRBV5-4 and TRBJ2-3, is ETGVTQSPTHLIKTRGQQVTLRCSSQSGHNTVSWYQQALGQGPQFIFQYYREEENGRGNFPPRFSGLQFPNYSSELNVNALELDDSALYLCASSLDTGGTDTQYFGPGTRLTVL.

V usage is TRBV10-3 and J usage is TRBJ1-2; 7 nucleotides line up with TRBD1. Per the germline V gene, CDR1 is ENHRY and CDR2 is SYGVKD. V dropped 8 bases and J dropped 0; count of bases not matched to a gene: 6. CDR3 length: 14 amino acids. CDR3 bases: TGTGCCATCCGAACCGGGACAGCTAACTATGGCTACACCTTC. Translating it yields CAIRTGTANYGYTF.

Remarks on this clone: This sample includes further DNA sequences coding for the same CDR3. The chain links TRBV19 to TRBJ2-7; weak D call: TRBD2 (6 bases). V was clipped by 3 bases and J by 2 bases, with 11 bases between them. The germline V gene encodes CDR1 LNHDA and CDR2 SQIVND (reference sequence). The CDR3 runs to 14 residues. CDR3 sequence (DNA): TGTGCCAGTAGTATCGGGCGGGGTACCTACGAGCAGTACTTC. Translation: CASSIGRGTYEQYF.

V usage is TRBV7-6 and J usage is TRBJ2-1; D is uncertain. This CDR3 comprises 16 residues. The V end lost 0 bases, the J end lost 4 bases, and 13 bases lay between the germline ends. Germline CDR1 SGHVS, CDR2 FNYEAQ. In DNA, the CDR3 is TGTGCCAGCAGCTTAGCCCCCTTTATGGAATACAATGAGCAGTTCTTC. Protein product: CASSLAPFMEYNEQFF.

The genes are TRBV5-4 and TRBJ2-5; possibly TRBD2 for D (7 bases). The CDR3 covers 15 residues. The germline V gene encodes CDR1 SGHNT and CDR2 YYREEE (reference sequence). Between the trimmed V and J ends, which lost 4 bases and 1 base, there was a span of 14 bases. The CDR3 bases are TGTGCCAGCAGCGCGGCGGGGGCACTCCAAGAGACCCAGTACTTC. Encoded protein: CASSAAGALQETQYF.

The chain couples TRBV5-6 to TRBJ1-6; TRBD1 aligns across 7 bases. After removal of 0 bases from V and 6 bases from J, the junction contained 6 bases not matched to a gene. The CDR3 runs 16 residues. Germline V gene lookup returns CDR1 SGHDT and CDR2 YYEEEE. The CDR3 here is CASSLDRGETNSPLHF. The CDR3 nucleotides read TGTGCCAGCAGCTTGGACAGGGGCGAGACTAATTCACCCCTCCACTTT.

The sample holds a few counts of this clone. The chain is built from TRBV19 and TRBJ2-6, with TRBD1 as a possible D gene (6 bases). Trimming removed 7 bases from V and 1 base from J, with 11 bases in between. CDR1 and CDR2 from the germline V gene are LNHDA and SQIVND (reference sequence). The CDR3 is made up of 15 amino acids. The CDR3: CASIGQYSGANVLTF. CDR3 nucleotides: TGTGCCAGTATCGGACAGTATTCTGGGGCCAACGTCCTGACTTTC.

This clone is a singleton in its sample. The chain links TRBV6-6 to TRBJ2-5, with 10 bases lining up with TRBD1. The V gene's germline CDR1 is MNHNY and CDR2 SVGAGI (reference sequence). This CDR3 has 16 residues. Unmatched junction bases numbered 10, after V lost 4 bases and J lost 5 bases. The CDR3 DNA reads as TGTGCCAGCAGTTCGGCCGGGACAGGGGAACGGGAGACCCAGTACTTC. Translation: CASSSAGTGERETQYF.

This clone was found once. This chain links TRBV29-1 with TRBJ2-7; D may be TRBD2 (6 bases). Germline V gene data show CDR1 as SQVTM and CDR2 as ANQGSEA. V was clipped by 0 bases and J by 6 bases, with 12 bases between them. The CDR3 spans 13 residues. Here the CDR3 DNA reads TGCAGCGTTGAAGAACGGGGGTTGGGCGAGCAGTACTTC. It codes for CSVEERGLGEQYF.

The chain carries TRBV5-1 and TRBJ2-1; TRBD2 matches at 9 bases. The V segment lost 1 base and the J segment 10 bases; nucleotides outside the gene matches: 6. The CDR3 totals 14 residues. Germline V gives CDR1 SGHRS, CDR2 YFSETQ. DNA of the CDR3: TGCGCCAGCAGCTTGCAAGCGGGAGGTGGAGAGCAGTTCTTC. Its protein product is CASSLQAGGGEQFF.

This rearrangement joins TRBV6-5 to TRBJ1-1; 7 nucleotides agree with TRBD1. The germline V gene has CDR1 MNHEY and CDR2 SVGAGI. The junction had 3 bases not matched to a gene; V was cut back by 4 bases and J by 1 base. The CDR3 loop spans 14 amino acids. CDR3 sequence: CASSSWDRNTEAFF. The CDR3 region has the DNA TGTGCCAGCAGTTCGTGGGACAGGAACACTGAAGCTTTCTTT.

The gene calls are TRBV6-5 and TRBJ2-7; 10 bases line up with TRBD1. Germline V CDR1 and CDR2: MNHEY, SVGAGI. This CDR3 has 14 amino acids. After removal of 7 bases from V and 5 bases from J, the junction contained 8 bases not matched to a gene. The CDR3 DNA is TGTGCCAGCATTTCCCGGGACAGGGGCCACGAGCAGTACTTC. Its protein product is CASISRDRGHEQYF.

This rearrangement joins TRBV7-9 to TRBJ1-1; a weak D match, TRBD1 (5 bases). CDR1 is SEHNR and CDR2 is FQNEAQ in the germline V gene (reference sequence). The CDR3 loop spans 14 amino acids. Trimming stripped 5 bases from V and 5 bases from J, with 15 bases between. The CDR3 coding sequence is TGTGCCAGCAGCCAAAGGGGAGGGGTAACTGAAGCTTTCTTT. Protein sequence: CASSQRGGVTEAFF.

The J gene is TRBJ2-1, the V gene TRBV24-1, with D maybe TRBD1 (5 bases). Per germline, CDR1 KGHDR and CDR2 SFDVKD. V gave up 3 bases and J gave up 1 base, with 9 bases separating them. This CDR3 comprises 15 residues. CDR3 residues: CATSDTTGSYNEQFF. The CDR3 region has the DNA TGTGCCACCAGTGATACCACAGGTTCCTACAATGAGCAGTTCTTC.

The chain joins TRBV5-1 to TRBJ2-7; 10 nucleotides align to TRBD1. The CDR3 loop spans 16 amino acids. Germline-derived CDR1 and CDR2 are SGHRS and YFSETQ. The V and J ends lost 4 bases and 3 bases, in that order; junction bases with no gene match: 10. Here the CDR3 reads CASSNGQGGRFYEQYF. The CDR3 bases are TGCGCCAGCAGCAACGGACAGGGGGGAAGGTTCTACGAGCAGTACTTC.

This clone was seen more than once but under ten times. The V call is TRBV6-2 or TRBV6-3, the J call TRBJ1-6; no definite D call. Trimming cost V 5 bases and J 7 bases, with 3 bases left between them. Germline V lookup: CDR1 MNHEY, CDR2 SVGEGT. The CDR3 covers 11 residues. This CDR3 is CASSDNSPLHF. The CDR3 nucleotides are TGTGCCAGCAGTGACAATTCACCCCTCCACTTT.

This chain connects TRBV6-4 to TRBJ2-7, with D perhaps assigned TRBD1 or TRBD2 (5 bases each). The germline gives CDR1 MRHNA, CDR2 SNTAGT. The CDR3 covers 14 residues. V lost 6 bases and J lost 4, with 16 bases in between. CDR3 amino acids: CASRSRDVSYEQYF. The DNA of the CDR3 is TGTGCCAGCAGGTCCCGGGACGTCTCGTACGAGCAGTACTTC.